Below, one TCR beta chain is given with its context. PCR employed 60 Vbeta and 13 Jbeta primers. The assay was immunoSEQ multiplex PCR, and TCRdb's table has in-frame clones only and misses some. The sample includes around 110,000 clones, roughly 76% of them seen just once. The V end was cut by 3 bases, the J end by 9 bases, with 17 bases between. There are 13 residues in the CDR3. Per germline, CDR1 GTSNPN and CDR2 SVGIG (reference sequence). The sample belongs to a study of cytomegalovirus exposure and HLA in healthy donors. This chain links TRBV30 with TRBJ2-5, with D maybe TRBD2 (6 bases). The sequenced material came from PBMCs. The receptor was isolated from a man aged 30 to 39 in good health and CMV-seronegative. In DNA form, the CDR3 reads TGTGCCTGGAGCGGGAGCAGGGCTGAGGCCCAGTACTTC. Translating it yields CAWSGSRAEAQYF.